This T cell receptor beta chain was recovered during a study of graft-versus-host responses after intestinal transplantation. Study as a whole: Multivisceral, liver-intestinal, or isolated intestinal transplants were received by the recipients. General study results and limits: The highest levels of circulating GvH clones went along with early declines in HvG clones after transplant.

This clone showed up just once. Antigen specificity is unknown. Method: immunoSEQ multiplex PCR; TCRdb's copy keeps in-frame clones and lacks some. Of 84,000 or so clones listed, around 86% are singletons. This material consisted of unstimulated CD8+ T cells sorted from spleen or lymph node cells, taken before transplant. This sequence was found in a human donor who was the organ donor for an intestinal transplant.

The CDR3 sequence: CASSLVKASGTVTYEQYF. The DNA for the CDR3 is TGTGCCAGCAGCTTAGTCAAGGCGTCCGGGACAGTCACCTACGAGCAGTACTTC. The chain couples TRBV13 to TRBJ2-7; TRBD1 matches at 7 bases. From germline, CDR1 is PRHDT and CDR2 FYEKMQ (reference sequence). Trimming cost V 1 base and J 2 bases; bases outside gene matches: 14. There are 18 residues in the CDR3.